This passage covers 3 T cell receptor beta chains from one sample sequenced in a study of post-analysis software for immune sequencing data. What these receptors recognize is not known. General study points: The five TRBV segments detected at higher frequency in patients than in controls included TRBV5-6, TRBV5-1 and TRBV20-1.

Unique molecular identifiers had been added to the TCR beta cDNA libraries. TCRdb re-analysed the PCR reads in MiXCR, keeping a single row per CDR3 protein. The sample lists 550,000 to 700,000 distinct CDR3 sequences, about 44% seen once, with approximately 1.7% in the top ten. The sample comprised blood. The receptors here all came from a girl aged 10-17 years with multiple sclerosis.

This clonotype has more than one count but fewer than ten. The chain recombines TRBV7-8 with TRBJ2-1, with 10 nucleotides matching TRBD2. Germline CDR1 SGHVS, CDR2 FQNEAQ. The CDR3 is made up of 13 amino acids. V gave up 4 bases and J gave up 10 bases; unmatched junction bases: 4. CDR3 nucleotides: TGTGCCAGCAGCTCAGGACTAGCGGAGGAGCAGTTCTTC. This codes for CASSSGLAEEQFF.

This clonotype appeared a few times. The V gene is TRBV9, the J gene TRBJ2-1; 8 nucleotides align to TRBD2. Germline V gene data show CDR1 as SGDLS and CDR2 as YYNGEE. The J segment lost 1 base and the V segment lost 0 bases, leaving 3 bases of the junction unmatched. The CDR3 consists of 16 residues. CDR3 DNA: TGTGCCAGCAGCGTAGAACTAGCGGTGTCCTACAATGAGCAGTTCTTC. Protein: CASSVELAVSYNEQFF.

The chain is built from TRBV4-1 and TRBJ2-5; no reliable D call. The CDR3 length is 14 residues. Trimming removed 0 bases at V and 5 bases at J, with 10 bases between. Germline V CDR1 and CDR2: MGHRA, YSYEKL. CDR3: CASSQEGFRETQYF. CDR3 nucleotides: TGCGCCAGCAGCCAAGAGGGTTTTCGGGAGACCCAGTACTTC.